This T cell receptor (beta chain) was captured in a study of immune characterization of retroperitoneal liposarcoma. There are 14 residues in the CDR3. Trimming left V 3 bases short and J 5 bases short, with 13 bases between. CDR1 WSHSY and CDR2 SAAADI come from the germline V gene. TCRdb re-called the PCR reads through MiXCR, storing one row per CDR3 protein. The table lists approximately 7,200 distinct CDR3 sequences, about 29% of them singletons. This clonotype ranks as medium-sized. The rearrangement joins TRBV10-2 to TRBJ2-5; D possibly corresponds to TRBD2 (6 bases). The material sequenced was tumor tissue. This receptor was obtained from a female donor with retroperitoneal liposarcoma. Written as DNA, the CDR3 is TGCGCCAGCAGTGACGGCGGGGCGGATGAGACCCAGTACTTC. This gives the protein CASSDGGADETQYF.